What follows are 2 T cell receptor beta chains derived from one specimen sequenced in a study of T cell repertoires in cytomegalovirus infection. TCRdb passed the reads through MiXCR, listing each CDR3 protein once. The sample comprises a few hundred thousand distinct CDR3 sequences, about a sixth of which are singletons, and approximately 51% rests with the top ten. The specimen was CD8+ T cells from PBMCs. These TCRs come from a human donor in good health (CMV status not recorded). Some clones in this sample may be carry-over from other donors' samples.

V gene TRBV14 combines with J gene TRBJ1-5; 9 bases are a match to TRBD1. This CDR3 is 16 amino acids long. CDR1 is SGHDN and CDR2 is FVKESK in the germline V gene. The V segment lost 4 bases and the J segment 7 bases; nucleotides outside the gene matches: 11. The DNA of the CDR3 is TGTGCCAGCAGCCGGGGACAGGGCCTAGAGGAGCAGCCCCAGCATTTT. This gives the protein CASSRGQGLEEQPQHF.

This clonotype was detected ten times or more. The chain is built from TRBV12-3 or TRBV12-4 and TRBJ2-1, with D possibly being TRBD2 (5 bases). The CDR3 loop spans 16 amino acids. V shed 1 base and J shed 0 bases, with 10 bases lying between them. As DNA, the CDR3 is TGTGCCAGCAGTTTAGACGGCACTAGCTCCTACAATGAGCAGTTCTTC. Amino acids: CASSLDGTSSYNEQFF.